The 7 T cell receptor beta chains presented below share a single source sample, sequenced in a study of T cell responses to AZD1222 COVID-19 vaccine. The table came from immunoSEQ multiplex PCR; TCRdb's copy has only in-frame clones and leaves some out. This table has 100,000 or so clones, 87% appearing once. Material: peripheral blood, obtained on day 0 of AZD1222 vaccination. These receptors were taken from an adult in good health.

This clone was seen ten or more times. The chain joins TRBV5-1 to TRBJ2-1; TRBD2 agrees at 10 bases. From germline, CDR1 is SGHRS and CDR2 YFSETQ. V trimming: 4 bases; J trimming: 0 bases; junction bases outside the gene matches: 10. The CDR3 length is 18 residues. The CDR3 reads CASSPGTSAEFSYNEQFF. CDR3 nucleotide sequence: TGCGCCAGCAGCCCCGGGACTAGCGCAGAGTTCTCCTACAATGAGCAGTTCTTC.

This clone was observed a handful of times. CDR3: CASSPHTRQGAESGYTF. The CDR3 DNA reads TGTGCCAGCAGCCCACACACCCGACAGGGGGCTGAGTCTGGCTACACCTTC. The chain couples TRBV7-3 to TRBJ1-2; TRBD1 matches 10 bases. The CDR3 covers 17 residues. CDR1 is SGHTA and CDR2 is FQGTGA in the germline V gene. Trimming took 5 bases from V and 7 from J; bases not matched to a gene: 16.

The V call is TRBV10-3, the J call TRBJ2-3, with D perhaps assigned TRBD1 or TRBD2 (5 bases each). CDR1 is ENHRY, CDR2 SYGVKD, per germline. Trimming pared 6 bases from V and 6 bases from J, leaving 19 bases between. This CDR3 spans 15 amino acids. The CDR3 loop reads CAIRDRTRGLDTQYF. For the CDR3, the DNA is TGTGCCATCAGAGATCGGACGAGGGGATTGGATACGCAGTATTTT.

The chain employs TRBV12-3 or TRBV12-4 and TRBJ1-2; D call uncertain. V lost 2 bases to trimming and J lost 8 bases, with 12 bases between them. The CDR3 sequence is 13 residues long. The CDR3 nucleotides read TGTGCCAGCAGTTTATCGGTCTCCGGCGGCTACACCTTC. It specifies CASSLSVSGGYTF.

The V and J genes are TRBV5-1 and TRBJ1-2; D is possibly TRBD1 (5 bases). This CDR3 contains 15 residues. V lost 4 bases and J 4 bases, leaving 17 bases between the germline ends. CDR1 and CDR2 (germline): SGHRS, YFSETQ. The CDR3 loop reads CASSAQTGTAYGYTF. The CDR3 nucleotides read TGCGCCAGCAGCGCGCAAACCGGGACGGCCTATGGCTACACCTTC.

The chain couples TRBV5-1 to TRBJ1-1, with D uncertain. This CDR3 comprises 14 residues. V dropped 4 bases and J dropped 3 bases, with 13 bases sitting between them. Germline CDR1 is SGHRS and CDR2 is YFSETQ. The CDR3 loop reads CASSMRAGDTEAFF. The CDR3 coding sequence is TGCGCCAGCAGCATGCGGGCTGGGGACACTGAAGCTTTCTTT.

This chain joins TRBV3-1 (or the pseudogene TRBV3-2) and TRBJ2-6; D gene ambiguous. V dropped 1 base and J dropped 2 bases, with 0 bases sitting between them. The CDR3 sequence is 13 residues long. Germline lookup yields CDR1 LGHDT and CDR2 YNNKEL (reference sequence). The DNA for the CDR3 is TGTGCCAGCAGCCAAGCTGGGGCCAACGTCCTGACTTTC. This codes for CASSQAGANVLTF.